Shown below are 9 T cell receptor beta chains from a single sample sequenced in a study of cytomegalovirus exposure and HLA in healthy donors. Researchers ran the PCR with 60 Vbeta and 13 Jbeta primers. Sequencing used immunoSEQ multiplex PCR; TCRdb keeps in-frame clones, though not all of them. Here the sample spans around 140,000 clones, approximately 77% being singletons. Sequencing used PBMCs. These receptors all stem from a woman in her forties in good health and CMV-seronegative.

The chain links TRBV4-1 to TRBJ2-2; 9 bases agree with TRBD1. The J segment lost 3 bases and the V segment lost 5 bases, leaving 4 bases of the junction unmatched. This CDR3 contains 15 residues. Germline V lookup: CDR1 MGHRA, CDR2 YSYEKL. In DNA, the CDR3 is TGCGCCAGCAGCTCTGGACAGGGGTACACCGGGGAGCTGTTTTTT. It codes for CASSSGQGYTGELFF.

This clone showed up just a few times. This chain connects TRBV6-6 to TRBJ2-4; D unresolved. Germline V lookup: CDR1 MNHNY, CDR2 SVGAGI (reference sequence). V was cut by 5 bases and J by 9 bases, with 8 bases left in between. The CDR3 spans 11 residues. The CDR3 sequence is CASSTESIQYF. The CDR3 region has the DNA TGTGCCAGCAGTACAGAGTCCATTCAGTACTTC.

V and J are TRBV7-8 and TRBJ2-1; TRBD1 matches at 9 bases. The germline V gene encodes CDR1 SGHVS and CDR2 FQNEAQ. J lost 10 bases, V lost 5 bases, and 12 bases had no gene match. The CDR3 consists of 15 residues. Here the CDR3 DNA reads TGTGCCAGCAGCCCAGAGACAGGGGGGGATATCGAGCAGTTCTTC. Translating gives CASSPETGGDIEQFF.

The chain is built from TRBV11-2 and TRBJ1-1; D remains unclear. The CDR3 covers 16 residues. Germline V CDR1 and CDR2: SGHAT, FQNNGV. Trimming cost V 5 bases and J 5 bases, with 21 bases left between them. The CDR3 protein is CASSSSFPGIRTEAFF. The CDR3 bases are TGTGCCAGCAGCAGCTCATTTCCGGGAATAAGGACTGAAGCTTTCTTT.

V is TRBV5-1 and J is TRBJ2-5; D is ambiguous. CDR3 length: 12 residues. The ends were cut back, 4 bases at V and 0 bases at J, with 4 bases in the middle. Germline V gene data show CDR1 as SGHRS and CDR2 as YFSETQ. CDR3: CASSANQETQYF. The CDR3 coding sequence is TGCGCCAGCAGCGCGAACCAAGAGACCCAGTACTTC.

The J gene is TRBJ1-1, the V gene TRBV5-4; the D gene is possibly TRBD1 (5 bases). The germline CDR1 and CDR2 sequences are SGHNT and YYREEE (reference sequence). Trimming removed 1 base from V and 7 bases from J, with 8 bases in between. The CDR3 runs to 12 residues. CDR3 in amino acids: CASSLTTGEAFF. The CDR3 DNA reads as TGTGCCAGCAGCTTGACAACAGGTGAAGCTTTCTTT.

This CDR3 reads CASSLTQRNEKLFF. The CDR3 DNA reads as TGTGCCAGCAGCTTAACACAGCGGAATGAAAAACTGTTTTTT. The chain combines TRBV7-8 with TRBJ1-4; no clear D. The CDR3 sequence is 14 residues long. Trimming shortened V by 2 bases and J by 5 bases, and 9 bases separated the two germline ends. The germline V gene has CDR1 SGHVS and CDR2 FQNEAQ.

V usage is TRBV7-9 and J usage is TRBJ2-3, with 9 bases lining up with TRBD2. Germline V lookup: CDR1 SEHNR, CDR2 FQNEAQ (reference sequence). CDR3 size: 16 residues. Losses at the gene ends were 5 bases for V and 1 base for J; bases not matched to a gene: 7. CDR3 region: CASSRLAGTRTDTQYF. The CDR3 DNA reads TGTGCCAGCAGCCGCCTAGCGGGGACCCGCACAGATACGCAGTATTTT.

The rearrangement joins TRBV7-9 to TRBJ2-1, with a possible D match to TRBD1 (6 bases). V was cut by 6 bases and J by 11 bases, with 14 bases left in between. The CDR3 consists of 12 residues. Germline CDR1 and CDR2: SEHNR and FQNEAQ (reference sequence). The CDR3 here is CASRGTGYKQFF. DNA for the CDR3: TGTGCCAGCAGGGGAACAGGGTACAAGCAGTTCTTC.